The entry that follows covers one T cell receptor (beta chain) sequence. Its antigen specificity is not known. No base quality information exists; no much larger clone differs at one position. Whole blood was collected in K2EDTA tubes by collaborating institutions according to the institutions' own protocols. Collaborator samples were shipped for TCRbeta analysis as frozen whole blood, isolated PBMCs, or DNA extracted from either sample type. The immunoSEQ Assay, a bias-controlled multiplex PCR, was used to amplify TCRbeta CDR3 regions from genomic DNA. In the source study's methods: Within the assay, amplification of reference gene primers was used to estimate how many nucleated cells each sample contained. To quantify the absolute abundance of each unique TCRbeta CDR3 rearrangement, sequence reads were collapsed and filtered. For each sample, productive Simpson clonality was calculated by taking the square root of Simpson's diversity index across productive rearrangements. Held by TCRdb, this immuneACCESS table contains in-frame sequences only and omits some clones. Under half of the omission traces to an unresolved V gene where checked; the cause of the rest is unknown. V, J and clone size are taken as reported in that table, and D and trimming were inferred from the DNA itself. The sample table holds fewer than 130,000 clones, of which around 85% were seen once. Of the sample, less than 25% falls within the top ten clones.

The data derive from a study of blood T cell repertoires in COVID-19 (TCRdb year 2020). At the level of the whole study: Collaborator samples came from the United States, Italy and Spain and covered acute and convalescent phases of COVID-19. The material from the prospective study consisted of cDNA or gDNA derived from T cells, B-cell-depleted T cells, or PBMCs. Subjects who had been exposed to COVID-19, were actively infected with it, or had recovered from it provided the deeply sampled blood TCRbeta repertoires that made up the dataset. The repertoires were released in a freely available public database meant as a resource for research on the immune response to SARS-CoV-2. The samples were drawn from two sources: the first 160 participants of the ongoing ImmuneRACE study, and approximately 1,300 subjects contributed by 6 global collaborators. The sample metadata nearly always contained a de-identified subject ID, COVID-19 status, age in years and sex. Where available, HLA class I and class II types were taken from metadata supplied by the sample provider and were not determined by assay-based typing. Overall study outcomes, separate from this receptor: How much clinical and demographic metadata was included differed by source and by participant, and the metadata was provided uncurated.

At the junction V is shortened by 0 bases and J by 7 bases; bases outside the gene matches: 5. CDR1 and CDR2 (SGHRS, YFSETQ) derive from the germline V gene. The CDR3 covers 15 residues, taking in both the cysteine and the phenylalanine. The read is trimmed to its CDR3 DNA, 45 bases read in frame from base 1. Sequencing was carried out using peripheral blood. The rearranged segments are TRBV5-1 and TRBJ2-2, with TRBD2 identical over 8 junction bases. This sequence was found in a man aged 65 to 79 with active or convalescent COVID-19. The DNA is TGCGCCAGCAGCTTGGCCGGGAGGGCCGACGGGGAGCTGTTTTTT. This gives the protein CASSLAGRADGELFF.